This T cell receptor (beta chain) came from a study of read filtering for tumor transcriptome and immune sequencing. The overall study: The cohort had about 16 men and more than 13 women aged roughly 40 to 90, mean approximately 66 years. IR-seq gave about 3.5 to 10.27 million TCR reads per sample; RNA-seq gave about 80 to 1,300.

Germline lookup yields CDR1 SEHNR and CDR2 FQNEAQ (reference sequence). Trimming removed 0 bases at V and 5 bases at J, with 19 bases between. This CDR3 comprises 17 residues. Ten or more counts support this clonotype. Molecular barcoded adaptors covering alpha/delta and beta/gamma chains were used on about 0.4 ug RNA. TCRdb recomputed calls from the reads with MiXCR, one row per CDR3 protein. Of approximately 90,000 distinct CDR3 sequences in the sample, 20% to 25% were seen once. Bone marrow was sampled from every patient at the time of active disease. This clonotype was obtained from a donor aged 40 or over with multiple myeloma. The sample taken for sequencing was a population of CD138-negative cells sorted from bone marrow. The chain links TRBV7-9 to TRBJ1-1, with D perhaps matching TRBD1 (5 bases). The CDR3 here is CASSLAWGSSGETEAFF. CDR3 coding DNA: TGTGCCAGCAGCTTAGCGTGGGGATCATCGGGGGAAACTGAAGCTTTCTTT.